The source of this TCR beta chain is a study of Tregs in tolerant kidney transplant recipients. Study-wide results and caveats: Expanding Tregs on activated donor B cells appeared to best identify donor-specific TCRbeta clones. Validation in larger populations is needed because few patients were studied. This study did not directly address biological reproducibility.

This clone was detected once. Its antigen remains unidentified. Method: immunoSEQ multiplex PCR; TCRdb's copy keeps in-frame clones and lacks some. The table includes roughly 120,000 clones, around 91% detected once. Unstimulated regulatory T cells (CD4+CD25+CD127-), CD4+CD25- non-regulatory cells, CD4 and CD8 cells were FACS-sorted from thawed PBMCs. The sequencing sample was made of CD4+ T cells from blood. This TCR came from a human donor in good health.

DNA of the CDR3: TGTGCCAGCAGTGTTACAGGGATAACTAATGAAAAACTGTTTTTT. It specifies CASSVTGITNEKLFF. The chain recombines TRBV6-1 with TRBJ1-4; D is possibly TRBD1 (6 bases). Between the trimmed V and J ends, which lost 4 bases and 1 base, there was a span of 10 bases. Germline assignment: CDR1 MNHNS and CDR2 SASEGT. The CDR3 is 15 amino acids.